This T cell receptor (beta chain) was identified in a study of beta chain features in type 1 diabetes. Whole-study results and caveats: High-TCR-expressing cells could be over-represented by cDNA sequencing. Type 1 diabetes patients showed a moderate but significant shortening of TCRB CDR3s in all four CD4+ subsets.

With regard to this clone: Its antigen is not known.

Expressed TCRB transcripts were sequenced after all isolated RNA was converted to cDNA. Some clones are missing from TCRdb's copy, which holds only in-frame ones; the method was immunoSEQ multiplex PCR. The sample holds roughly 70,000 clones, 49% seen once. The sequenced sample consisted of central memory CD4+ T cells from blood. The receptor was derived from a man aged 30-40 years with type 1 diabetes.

The CDR3 coding sequence is TGCACCAGCAGCCCTGCGGTAGGGAGCTCCTACAATGAGCAGTTCTTC. As protein: CTSSPAVGSSYNEQFF. V usage is TRBV1 and J usage is TRBJ2-1; the table assigns TRBD2, which was not confirmed against the DNA. TRBV1 is reported as a pseudogene. The CDR3 is made up of 16 amino acids.